A selection of T cell receptor beta chains follows, all from one sample in a study of T cell clones after liver transplantation. Data came from immunoSEQ multiplex PCR; TCRdb stores just in-frame clones and leaves some out. The sample carries approximately 18,000 clones, approximately 80% recorded once. The sequencing here drew on CD8+ T cells from blood, taken 48 months after liver transplant. All receptors come from a human patient who received a liver transplant. Some T cells may possibly be graft donor cells. Both conserved end residues are trimmed from each CDR3. A D gene is named only where the DNA matches it firmly. Where a row states a size, it is once, few, many or the class of an expanded clone; other rows omit it.

V,J,D,size,CDR3
TRBV29-1,TRBJ2-7,-,once,SVEDDEQY
TRBV4-3,TRBJ2-7,TRBD1,-,ASSQMQQGREQY
TRBV7-9,TRBJ1-3,TRBD1,-,ASSLASGTGSYSGNTIY
TRBV5-1,TRBJ1-1,-,few,ASSLPGGTEAF
TRBV7-3,TRBJ2-3,-,-,ASSLTPDTDTQY
TRBV4-3,TRBJ1-6,-,-,ASSQSGDSPLH
TRBV12-2,TRBJ1-2,-,few,ASRFTVGGFGYT
TRBV4-2,TRBJ2-5,-,-,ASSPRSGDPETQY
TRBV27,TRBJ2-1,-,-,ASSLSVSPYNEQF
TRBV11-2,TRBJ2-7,-,few,ASRPGGESYEQY
TRBV5-6,TRBJ1-1,-,-,ASSYGGEAF